A single count supports the clone carrying this T cell receptor (beta chain). In germline, CDR1 is SGHKS, CDR2 YYEKEE (reference sequence). CDR3 length equals 14 residues. V lost 1 base, J lost 4 bases, and 11 bases lay in between. The entry originates in a study of blood T cell repertoires in COVID-19. Generated by immunoSEQ multiplex PCR, the TCRdb table keeps only in-frame clones and is missing some. The table includes roughly 240,000 clones, around 82% detected once. V is TRBV5-5 and J is TRBJ1-1; no clear D gene. This TCR came from a woman in her thirties or forties who had been exposed to COVID-19. Sequenced: PBMCs or T cells enriched from blood (not recorded which). The CDR3 loop is CASSLPLPGTEAFF. As DNA, the CDR3 is TGTGCCAGCAGCTTGCCTCTCCCCGGCACTGAAGCTTTCTTT.